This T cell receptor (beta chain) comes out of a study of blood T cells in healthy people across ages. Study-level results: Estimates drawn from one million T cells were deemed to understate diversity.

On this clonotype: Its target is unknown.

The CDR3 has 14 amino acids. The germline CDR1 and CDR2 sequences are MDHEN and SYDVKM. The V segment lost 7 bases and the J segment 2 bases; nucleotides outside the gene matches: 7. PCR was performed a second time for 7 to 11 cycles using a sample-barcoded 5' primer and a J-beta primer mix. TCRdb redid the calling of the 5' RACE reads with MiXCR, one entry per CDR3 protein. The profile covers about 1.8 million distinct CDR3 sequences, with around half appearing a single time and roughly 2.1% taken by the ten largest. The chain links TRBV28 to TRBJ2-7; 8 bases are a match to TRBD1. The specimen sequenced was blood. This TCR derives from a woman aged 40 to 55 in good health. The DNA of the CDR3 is TGTGCCAGCAAAGGGACAGGTTGGGCCTACGAGCAGTACTTC. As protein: CASKGTGWAYEQYF.